This is a list of T cell receptor beta chains from one sample in a study of post-analysis software for immune sequencing data. TCRdb re-called the PCR reads with MiXCR, one entry per CDR3 protein. In the table there are about 760,000 distinct CDR3 sequences, 25% to 30% of which are singletons. Source material: blood. Receptors were obtained from a girl between 10 and 17 years old with multiple sclerosis. The CDR3 runs from the conserved cysteine through the conserved F or W. Each record gives: clone size, V gene, D gene, J gene, CDR3 DNA, CDR3 protein. The D gene is left open where the match is weak. Only part of the rows carry a size: once, few, many, or a class if the clone is expanded.

few,TRBV5-5,TRBD1,TRBJ2-3,TGTGCCAGCGGTTGGACAGGGCTCGCAGATACGCAGTATTTT,CASGWTGLADTQYF
many,TRBV5-1,.,TRBJ2-7,TGCGCCAGCAGCTTGTCCGGGGTGGAGCAGTACTTC,CASSLSGVEQYF
few,TRBV29-1,TRBD2,TRBJ2-1,TGCAGCGCCGCCCCCCGGGGGGGCCTCTGGCAGTTCTTC,CSAAPRGGLWQFF
few,TRBV28,.,TRBJ1-5,TGTGCCAGCAGTGCTCCGGGGGGGGTTCAGCCCCAGCATTTT,CASSAPGGVQPQHF
.,TRBV12-3/TRBV12-4,.,TRBJ1-1,TGTGCCAGCAGTTCCGCGGGGGGGGCTGAAGCTTTCTTT,CASSSAGGAEAFF
.,TRBV9,.,TRBJ1-6,TGTGCCAGCAGCGTAGGGGTTAGGCTCGCCGATTCACCCCTCCACTTT,CASSVGVRLADSPLHF
many,TRBV6-5,TRBD2,TRBJ2-5,TGTGCCAGCAAACTAGCGGGGGGCCAGGGCCAAGAGACCCAGTACTTC,CASKLAGGQGQETQYF
few,TRBV3-1,.,TRBJ1-6,TGTGCCAGCAGCGAGGGGACCTCGATCGGTTCACCCCTCCACTTT,CASSEGTSIGSPLHF
.,TRBV20-1,.,TRBJ2-1,TGCAGTGCTAGGTACGTTGTGTCCTACAATGAGCAGTTCTTC,CSARYVVSYNEQFF
.,TRBV6-1,.,TRBJ1-4,TGTGCCAGCAGTCGTGGACCTACGGGAGGGGACTTCGAAAAACTGTTTTTT,CASSRGPTGGDFEKLFF
.,TRBV20-1,.,TRBJ1-5,TGCAGTGCCTCCGCTTATAGCAATCAGCCCCAGCATTTT,CSASAYSNQPQHF
few,TRBV20-1,.,TRBJ1-5,TGCAGTGCTAGAGGGTTTGACAATCAGCCCCAGCATTTT,CSARGFDNQPQHF
.,TRBV7-9,.,TRBJ2-1,TGTGCCAGCAGCCCCCCGTCGGGGCGCGAGCAGTTCTTC,CASSPPSGREQFF
once,TRBV20-1,.,TRBJ2-5,TGCAGTGCTCCCTCGGAAACTAACCAAGAGACCCAGTACTTC,CSAPSETNQETQYF
.,TRBV6-5,.,TRBJ2-4,TGTGCCAGCAGTTCCGCCAAAAACATTCAGTACTTC,CASSSAKNIQYF
.,TRBV29-1,.,TRBJ2-1,TGCAGCGTGGGTTACGGGCAGTTCTTC,CSVGYGQFF
.,TRBV5-1,TRBD2,TRBJ2-1,TGCGCCAGCCGGACTAGCGGGAGGTTCGATGAGCAGTTCTTC,CASRTSGRFDEQFF
.,TRBV20-1,.,TRBJ2-1,TGCAGTGCTACGACCGGGCCGAAACAGTTCTTC,CSATTGPKQFF
.,TRBV5-5,TRBD1,TRBJ1-5,TGTGTCAGCAGTGGGGCTGGGACAGGGGGGCAGCCCCAGCATTTT,CVSSGAGTGGQPQHF
.,TRBV7-2,TRBD2,TRBJ2-5,TGTGCCAGCAGCTTGGCGGGGGGATGGGAGACCCAGTACTTC,CASSLAGGWETQYF
.,TRBV5-1,.,TRBJ1-1,TGCGCCAGCAGCTCTCGGGATAGTGAAGCTTTCTTT,CASSSRDSEAFF
.,TRBV7-6,TRBD2,TRBJ2-7,TGTGCCAGCAGCCGTAGCGGGAGTGGTAGGGAGCAGTACTTC,CASSRSGSGREQYF